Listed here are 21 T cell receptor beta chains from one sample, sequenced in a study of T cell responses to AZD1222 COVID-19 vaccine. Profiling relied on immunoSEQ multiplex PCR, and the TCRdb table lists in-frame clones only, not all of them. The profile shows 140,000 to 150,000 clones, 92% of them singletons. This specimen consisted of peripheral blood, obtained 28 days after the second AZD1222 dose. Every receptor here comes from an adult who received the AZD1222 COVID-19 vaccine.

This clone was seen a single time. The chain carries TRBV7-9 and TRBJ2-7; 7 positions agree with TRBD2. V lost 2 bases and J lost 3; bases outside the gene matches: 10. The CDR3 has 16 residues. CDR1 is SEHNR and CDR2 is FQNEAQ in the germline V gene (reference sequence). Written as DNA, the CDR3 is TGTGCCAGCAGCTTATCCCCCGCACTAGCGAACTACGAGCAGTACTTC. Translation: CASSLSPALANYEQYF.

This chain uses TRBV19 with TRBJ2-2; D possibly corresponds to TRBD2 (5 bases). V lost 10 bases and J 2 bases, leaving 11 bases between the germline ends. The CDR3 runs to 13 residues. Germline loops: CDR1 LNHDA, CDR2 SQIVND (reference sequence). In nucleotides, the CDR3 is TGTGCCATTCGGGATGTTAACACCGGGGAGCTGTTTTTT. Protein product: CAIRDVNTGELFF.

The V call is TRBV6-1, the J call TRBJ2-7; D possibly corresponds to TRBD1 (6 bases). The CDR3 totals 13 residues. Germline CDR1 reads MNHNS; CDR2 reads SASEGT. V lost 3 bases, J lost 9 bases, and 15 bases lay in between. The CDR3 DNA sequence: TGTGCCAGCAGTGACCTTTACAGGGAAGCGCAGTACTTC. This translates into CASSDLYREAQYF.

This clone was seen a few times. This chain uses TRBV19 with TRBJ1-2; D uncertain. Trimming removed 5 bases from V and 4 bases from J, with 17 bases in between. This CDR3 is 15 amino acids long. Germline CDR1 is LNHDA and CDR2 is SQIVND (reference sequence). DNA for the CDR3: TGTGCCAGTAGTTCATCCCGCGGACTGAGCTATGGCTACACCTTC. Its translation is CASSSSRGLSYGYTF.

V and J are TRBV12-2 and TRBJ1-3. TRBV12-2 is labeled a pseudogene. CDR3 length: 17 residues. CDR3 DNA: TGTGCAAGTCGCTTAGGGGAACGGACGAGACCCAGAAACACCATATATTTT. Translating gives CASRLGERTRPRNTIYF.

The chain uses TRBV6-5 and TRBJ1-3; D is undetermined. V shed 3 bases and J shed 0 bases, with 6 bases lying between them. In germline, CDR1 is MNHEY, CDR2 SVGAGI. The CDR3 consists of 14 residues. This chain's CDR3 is CASSYGLSGNTIYF. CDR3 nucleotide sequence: TGTGCCAGCAGTTATGGACTCTCTGGAAACACCATATATTTT.

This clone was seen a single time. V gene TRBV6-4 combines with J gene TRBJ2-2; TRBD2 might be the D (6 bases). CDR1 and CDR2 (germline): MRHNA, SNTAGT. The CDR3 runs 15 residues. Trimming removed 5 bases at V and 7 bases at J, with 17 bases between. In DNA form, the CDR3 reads TGTGCCAGCAGTCACGGGGCTACGGAGGGCGGGGAGCTGTTTTTT. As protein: CASSHGATEGGELFF.

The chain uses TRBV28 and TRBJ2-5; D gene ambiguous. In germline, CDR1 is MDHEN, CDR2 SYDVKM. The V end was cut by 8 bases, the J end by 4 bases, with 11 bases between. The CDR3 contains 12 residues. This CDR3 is CASGKGRETQYF. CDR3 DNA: TGTGCCAGCGGAAAGGGTCGAGAGACCCAGTACTTC.

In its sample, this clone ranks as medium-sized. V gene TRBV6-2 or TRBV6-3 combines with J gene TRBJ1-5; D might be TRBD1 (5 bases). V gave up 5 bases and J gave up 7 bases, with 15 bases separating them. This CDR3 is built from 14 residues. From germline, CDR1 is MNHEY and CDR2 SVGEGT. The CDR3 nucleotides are TGTGCCAGCAGTAGCACCCAGGGAGGACAGCCCCAGCATTTT. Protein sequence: CASSSTQGGQPQHF.

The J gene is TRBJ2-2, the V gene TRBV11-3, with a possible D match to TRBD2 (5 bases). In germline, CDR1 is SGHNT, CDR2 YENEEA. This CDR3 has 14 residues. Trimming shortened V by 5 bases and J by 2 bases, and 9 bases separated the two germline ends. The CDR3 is CASSHSANTGELFF. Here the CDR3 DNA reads TGTGCCAGCAGCCATAGCGCAAACACCGGGGAGCTGTTTTTT.

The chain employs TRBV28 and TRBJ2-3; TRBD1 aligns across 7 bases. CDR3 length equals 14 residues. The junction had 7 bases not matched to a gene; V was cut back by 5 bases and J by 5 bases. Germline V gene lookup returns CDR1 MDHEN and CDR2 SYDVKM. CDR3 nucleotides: TGTGCCAGCAGTCCCGCTGCAGGGGGAGATACGCAGTATTTT. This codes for CASSPAAGGDTQYF.

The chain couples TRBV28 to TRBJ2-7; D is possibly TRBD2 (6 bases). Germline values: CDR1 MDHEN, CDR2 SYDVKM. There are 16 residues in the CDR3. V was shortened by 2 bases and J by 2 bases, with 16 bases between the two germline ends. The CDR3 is CASSLGNSGLPYEQYF. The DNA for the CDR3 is TGTGCCAGCAGTTTAGGGAATAGCGGACTCCCCTACGAGCAGTACTTC. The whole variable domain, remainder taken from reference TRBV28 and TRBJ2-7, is DVKVTQSSRYLVKRTGEKVFLECVQDMDHENMFWYRQDPGLGLRLIYFSYDVKMKEKGDIPEGYSVSREKKERFSLILESASTNQTSMYLCASSLGNSGLPYEQYFGPGTRLTVT.

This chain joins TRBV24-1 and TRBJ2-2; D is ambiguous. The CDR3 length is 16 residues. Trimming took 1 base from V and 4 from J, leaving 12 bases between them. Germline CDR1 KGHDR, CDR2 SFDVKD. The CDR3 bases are TGTGCCACCAGTGATTTTCCCAGGACCGTCACCGGGGAGCTGTTTTTT. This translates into CATSDFPRTVTGELFF.

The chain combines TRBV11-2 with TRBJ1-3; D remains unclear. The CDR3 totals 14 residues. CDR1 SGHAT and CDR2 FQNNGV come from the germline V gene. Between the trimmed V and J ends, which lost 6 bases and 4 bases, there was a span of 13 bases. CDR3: CASRDRVSGNTIYF. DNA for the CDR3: TGTGCCAGCAGAGATAGAGTGTCAGGAAACACCATATATTTT.

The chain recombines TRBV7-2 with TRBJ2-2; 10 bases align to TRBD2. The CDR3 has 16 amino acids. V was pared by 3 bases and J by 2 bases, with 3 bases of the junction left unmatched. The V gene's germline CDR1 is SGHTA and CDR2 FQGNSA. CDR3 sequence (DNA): TGTGCCAGCAGCTTTAGCGGGAGGTCAAACACCGGGGAGCTGTTTTTT. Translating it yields CASSFSGRSNTGELFF.

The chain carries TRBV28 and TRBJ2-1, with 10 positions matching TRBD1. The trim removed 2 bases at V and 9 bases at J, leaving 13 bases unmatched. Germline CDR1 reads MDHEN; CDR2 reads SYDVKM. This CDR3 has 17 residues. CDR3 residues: CASSLGQGGSGIREQFF. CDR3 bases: TGTGCCAGCAGTTTAGGACAGGGGGGTAGCGGGATTCGTGAGCAGTTCTTC.

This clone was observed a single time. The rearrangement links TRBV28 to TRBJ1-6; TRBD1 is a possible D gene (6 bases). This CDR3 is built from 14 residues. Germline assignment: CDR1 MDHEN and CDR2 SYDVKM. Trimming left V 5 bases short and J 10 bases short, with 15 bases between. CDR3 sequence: CASSKGGGGSPLHF. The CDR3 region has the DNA TGTGCCAGCAGTAAGGGGGGGGGAGGATCACCCCTCCACTTT. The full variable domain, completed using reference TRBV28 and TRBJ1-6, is DVKVTQSSRYLVKRTGEKVFLECVQDMDHENMFWYRQDPGLGLRLIYFSYDVKMKEKGDIPEGYSVSREKKERFSLILESASTNQTSMYLCASSKGGGGSPLHFGNGTRLTVT.

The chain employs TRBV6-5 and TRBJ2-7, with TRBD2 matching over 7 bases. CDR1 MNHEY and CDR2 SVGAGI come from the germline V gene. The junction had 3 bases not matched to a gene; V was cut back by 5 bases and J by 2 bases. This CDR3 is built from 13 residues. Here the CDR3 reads CASSPREAYEQYF. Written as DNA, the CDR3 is TGTGCCAGCAGTCCCCGGGAGGCCTACGAGCAGTACTTC.

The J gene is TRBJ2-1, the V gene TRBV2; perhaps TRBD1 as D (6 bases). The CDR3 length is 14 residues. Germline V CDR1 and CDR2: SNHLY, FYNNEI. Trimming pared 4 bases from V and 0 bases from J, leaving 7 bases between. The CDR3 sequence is CASSAGDSYNEQFF. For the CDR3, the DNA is TGTGCCAGCAGTGCAGGGGACTCCTACAATGAGCAGTTCTTC.

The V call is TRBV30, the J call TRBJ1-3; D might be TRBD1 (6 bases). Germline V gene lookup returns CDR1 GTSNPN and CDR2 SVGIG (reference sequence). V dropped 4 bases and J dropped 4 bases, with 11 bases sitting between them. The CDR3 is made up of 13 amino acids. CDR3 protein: CAWTEQGGNTIYF. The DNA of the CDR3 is TGTGCCTGGACTGAACAGGGAGGAAACACCATATATTTT.

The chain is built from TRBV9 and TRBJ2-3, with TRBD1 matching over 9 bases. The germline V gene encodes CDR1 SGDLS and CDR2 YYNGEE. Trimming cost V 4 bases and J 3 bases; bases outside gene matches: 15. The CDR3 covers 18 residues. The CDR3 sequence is CASSSTPGTGIGTDTQYF. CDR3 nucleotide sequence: TGTGCCAGCAGCTCCACTCCCGGGACAGGGATTGGGACAGATACGCAGTATTTT.